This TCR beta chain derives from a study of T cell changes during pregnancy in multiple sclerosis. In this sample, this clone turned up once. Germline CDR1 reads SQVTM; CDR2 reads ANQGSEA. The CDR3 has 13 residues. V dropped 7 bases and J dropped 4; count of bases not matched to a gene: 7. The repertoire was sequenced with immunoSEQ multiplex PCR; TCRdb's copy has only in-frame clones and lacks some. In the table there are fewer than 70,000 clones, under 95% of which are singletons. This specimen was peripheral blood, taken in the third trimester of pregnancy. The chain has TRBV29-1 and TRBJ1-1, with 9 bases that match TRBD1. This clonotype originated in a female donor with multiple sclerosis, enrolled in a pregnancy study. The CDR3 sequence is CSASQGASTEAFF. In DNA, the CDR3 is TGCAGCGCCTCACAGGGGGCAAGCACTGAAGCTTTCTTT. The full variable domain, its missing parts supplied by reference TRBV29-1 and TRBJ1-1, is SAVISQKPSRDICQRGTSLTIQCQVDSQVTMMFWYRQQPGQSLTLIATANQGSEATYESGFVIDKFPISRPNLTFSTLTVSNMSPEDSSIYLCSASQGASTEAFFGQGTRLTVV.